This section outlines one T cell receptor (beta chain) sequence together with its context. This specimen comes from a study of OX40 agonist ivuxolimab in advanced cancers. Sequencing used immunoSEQ multiplex PCR; TCRdb keeps in-frame clones, though not all of them. The data show about 26,000 clones, about 90% seen once. This clonotype was obtained from an adult with an advanced solid tumor such as melanoma, head and neck, liver or kidney cancer. Source: CD4+ or CD8+ T cells sorted from blood, taken in a trial of the OX40 agonist ivuxolimab.

The CDR3 spells CASSLTVGSTDTQYF. CDR3 DNA: TGTGCCAGCAGCTTAACGGTCGGGAGCACAGATACGCAGTATTTT. V usage is TRBV7-3 and J usage is TRBJ2-3; no firm D call. This CDR3 contains 15 residues. The germline V and J ends were trimmed by 0 bases and 0 bases, with 7 bases remaining between them. Germline assignment: CDR1 SGHTA and CDR2 FQGTGA.